A selection of T cell receptor beta chains follows, all from one sample in a study of T cells in Graves' hyperthyroidism and ophthalmopathy. TCRdb analysed the multiplex PCR reads with MiXCR anew, one entry per CDR3 protein. This table holds 490,000 or so distinct CDR3 sequences, roughly 16% found once. The sample comprised blood. Receptor source: a woman aged 30 to 39 with Graves' ophthalmopathy. CDR3s leave out the opening cysteine and the closing phenylalanine or tryptophan.

V gene,J gene,CDR3 length,CDR3 protein
TRBV5-5,TRBJ2-4,13,ASSPLGGPKNIQY
TRBV20-1,TRBJ1-2,9,SAPLSHGYT
TRBV27,TRBJ1-1,13,ASSSFRGGITEAF
TRBV30,TRBJ2-2,14,AWSVPWTGLTGELF
TRBV7-2,TRBJ2-7,13,ASSRGGTGSYEQY
TRBV7-9,TRBJ2-2,13,ASSEKTGNTGELF
TRBV29-1,TRBJ2-2,11,SVSSGNHGELF
TRBV5-1,TRBJ2-2,12,ASSLGKNTGELF
TRBV11-2,TRBJ2-3,14,ASSLETGLPTDTQY
TRBV5-6,TRBJ2-7,14,ASSFRLWSSSYEQY
TRBV18,TRBJ2-3,14,ASSPPYRDRSDTQY
TRBV13,TRBJ2-7,11,ASSPGAAREQY
TRBV2,TRBJ2-5,13,ASSDRQGMRETQY
TRBV13,TRBJ2-6,14,ASSREGLGGANVLT
TRBV7-9,TRBJ2-5,11,ASSLLGAETQY
TRBV12-3/TRBV12-4,TRBJ2-1,13,ASSPTGPFYNEQF
TRBV3-1,TRBJ1-2,12,ASSQEGKGYGYT
TRBV28,TRBJ2-4,13,ASSPDWLAKNIQY
TRBV3-1,TRBJ1-4,12,ASSQGRDGEKLF
TRBV12-3/TRBV12-4,TRBJ2-1,14,ASSLALGELGYEQF
TRBV2,TRBJ1-3,13,ASSGATETGNTIY
TRBV2,TRBJ2-1,12,ASSDYTSYNEQF